These 13 T cell receptor beta chains were sequenced from one sample in a study of blood T cell repertoires in COVID-19. The repertoire was sequenced with immunoSEQ multiplex PCR; TCRdb's copy has only in-frame clones and lacks some. Counted here are roughly 120,000 clones, roughly four fifths occurring once; the ten biggest clones make up approximately 7.6%. Material: peripheral blood. These receptors all come from a man between 70 and 80 years old with active or convalescent COVID-19.

The gene calls are TRBV5-1 and TRBJ1-1; possible D gene TRBD1, 6 bases. The germline V gene has CDR1 SGHRS and CDR2 YFSETQ. This CDR3 spans 13 amino acids. Trimming cost V 7 bases and J 1 base, with 11 bases left between them. CDR3 protein: CASGKDRNTEAFF. The CDR3 coding sequence is TGCGCCAGCGGAAAGGACAGGAACACTGAAGCTTTCTTT. The full variable domain, rest sourced from reference TRBV5-1 and TRBJ1-1, is KAGVTQTPRYLIKTRGQQVTLSCSPISGHRSVSWYQQTPGQGLQFLFEYFSETQRNKGNFPGRFSGRQFSNSRSEMNVSTLELGDSALYLCASGKDRNTEAFFGQGTRLTVV.

The chain uses TRBV7-9 and TRBJ2-1; possibly TRBD1 for D (5 bases). In germline, CDR1 is SEHNR, CDR2 FQNEAQ (reference sequence). Deletions cut 1 base from V and 15 bases from J, with 13 bases between. The CDR3 covers 12 residues. CDR3 nucleotides: TGTGCCAGCAGCTTAGTTGGACAAGGTCGGTTCTTC. Its protein product is CASSLVGQGRFF.

This clone is a singleton in its sample. The rearrangement joins TRBV28 to TRBJ2-2; unclear D gene. The CDR3 contains 12 residues. The germline CDR1 and CDR2 sequences are MDHEN and SYDVKM. Trimming removed 6 bases at V and 0 bases at J, with 2 bases between. The CDR3 here is CASSANTGELFF. CDR3 sequence (DNA): TGTGCCAGCAGCGCGAACACCGGGGAGCTGTTTTTT.

This chain links TRBV11-2 with TRBJ1-2, with 9 bases matching TRBD1. CDR1 SGHAT and CDR2 FQNNGV come from the germline V gene. J lost 4 bases, V lost 1 base, and 4 bases had no gene match. The CDR3 loop spans 15 amino acids. CDR3 DNA sequence: TGTGCCAGCAGCTTAGCCGGGACAGGGACCTATGGCTACACCTTC. It specifies CASSLAGTGTYGYTF.

The chain combines TRBV29-1 with TRBJ2-2, with D perhaps matching TRBD1 (8 bases). Trimming removed 7 bases from V and 1 base from J, with 16 bases in between. Looked up from germline, CDR1 is SQVTM and CDR2 is ANQGSEA. The CDR3 is 15 residues long. The CDR3 here is CSARGGTGNTGELFF. DNA for the CDR3: TGCAGCGCCAGGGGAGGGACAGGGAACACCGGGGAGCTGTTTTTT.

The chain couples TRBV19 to TRBJ1-2; TRBD1 is a possible D gene (6 bases). The CDR3 contains 14 residues. Germline assignment: CDR1 LNHDA and CDR2 SQIVND (reference sequence). V lost 9 bases to trimming and J lost 4 bases, with 18 bases between them. The CDR3 DNA reads as TGTGCCAGGGTGGCTGGGGGCCAGGGCTATGGCTACACCTTC. Translation gives CARVAGGQGYGYTF.

The chain links TRBV11-3 to TRBJ2-3; 11 bases map to TRBD2. The V gene end was trimmed by 3 bases and the J gene end by 3 bases; junction bases not matched to a gene: 8. The CDR3 extends over 17 amino acids. From germline, CDR1 is SGHNT and CDR2 YENEEA. The CDR3 sequence: CASSFRSGGAGTDTQYF. For the CDR3, the DNA is TGTGCCAGCAGCTTTCGTAGCGGGGGGGCCGGTACAGATACGCAGTATTTT. Full variable domain (outside the CDR3, taken from reference TRBV11-3 and TRBJ2-3): EAGVVQSPRYKIIEKKQPVAFWCNPISGHNTLYWYLQNLGQGPELLIRYENEEAVDDSQLPKDRFSAERLKGVDSTLKIQPAELGDSAVYLCASSFRSGGAGTDTQYFGPGTRLTVL.

The chain couples TRBV5-4 to TRBJ2-2, with 8 bases lining up with TRBD2. This CDR3 region has 15 residues. Germline V gene lookup returns CDR1 SGHNT and CDR2 YYREEE (reference sequence). Trimming at V came to 4 bases and at J to 6 bases, leaving 8 bases not matched to a gene. Here the CDR3 reads CASSPGRGAPGELFF. Here the CDR3 DNA reads TGTGCCAGCAGCCCCGGGAGGGGGGCTCCCGGGGAGCTGTTTTTT.

In this sample, this clone turned up a few times. V gene TRBV11-3 combines with J gene TRBJ1-2, with 9 bases lining up with TRBD1. Germline V gene data show CDR1 as SGHNT and CDR2 as YENEEA. J lost 6 bases, V lost 5 bases, and 22 bases had no gene match. The CDR3 spans 19 residues. The CDR3 DNA follows: TGTGCCAGCAGCCCCGACCCGCCCTCCCCGGGACAGGGTACCCATGGCTACACCTTC. Its protein is CASSPDPPSPGQGTHGYTF.

The chain carries TRBV4-2 and TRBJ1-1; maybe TRBD1 (6 bases). There are 13 residues in the CDR3. V was shortened by 0 bases and J by 10 bases, with 12 bases between the two germline ends. Germline loops: CDR1 LGHNA, CDR2 YNFKEQ. The DNA for the CDR3 is TGTGCCAGCAGCCAAGATACCAGGGGCTCAGCTTTCTTT. Protein: CASSQDTRGSAFF.

The genes are TRBV18 and TRBJ1-2, with a tentative D call TRBD1 (6 bases). Germline loops: CDR1 KGHSH, CDR2 LQKENI. The CDR3 contains 14 residues. Between the trimmed V and J ends, which lost 0 bases and 4 bases, there was a span of 9 bases. Here the CDR3 DNA reads TGTGCCAGCTCACCACCGTCAGGGGCCTATGGCTACACCTTC. Its protein is CASSPPSGAYGYTF.

CDR3 region: CASRGQIDTEAFF. Here the CDR3 DNA reads TGTGCCAGCAGGGGACAGATCGACACTGAAGCTTTCTTT. The V and J genes are TRBV6-6 and TRBJ1-1; the match to TRBD1 covers 7 bases. Trimming cost V 6 bases and J 3 bases; bases outside gene matches: 4. CDR1 MNHNY and CDR2 SVGAGI come from the germline V gene (reference sequence). CDR3 length: 13 amino acids.

This sequence joins TRBV6-6 and TRBJ1-2, with 11 bases matching TRBD1. CDR3 size: 17 residues. Germline V gene sequence: CDR1 MNHNY, CDR2 SVGAGI (reference sequence). The ends lost 5 bases at V and 7 bases at J; junction bases unmatched: 15. The CDR3 nucleotides read TGTGCCAGCAGTCACCTAACGACGGGACAGGGGGTAACTGGCTACACCTTC. This translates into CASSHLTTGQGVTGYTF.